This is a list of T cell receptor beta chains from one sample in a study of T cell repertoires in cytomegalovirus infection. TCRdb processed the reads anew with MiXCR; each CDR3 protein has one entry. The sample records about 120,000 distinct CDR3 sequences, roughly 30% being singletons. These receptors lack a known antigen. The sequenced sample was CD8+ T cells from cultured PBMCs, obtained from culture after CMV antigen stimulation. The receptors shown here come from a human donor in good health (CMV status not recorded). Some clones in this sample may be carry-over from other donors' samples. Both conserved end residues are part of each CDR3. A D gene is named only where the DNA matches it firmly. Rows give clone size only sometimes, using once, few, many, or a class for an expanded clone.

cdr3_aa,cdr3_nt,v_call,cdr3_length,j_call,clone_size,d_call
CASSGQGYYNEQFF,TGTGCCAGTAGTGGACAGGGATATTACAATGAGCAGTTCTTC,TRBV19,14,TRBJ2-1,.,TRBD1
CASSSFGAGGPTGELFF,TGTGCCAGCAGCTCCTTTGGGGCAGGGGGCCCCACCGGGGAGCTGTTTTTT,TRBV11-3,17,TRBJ2-2,.,TRBD1
CASSTLGGGGTEAFF,TGTGCCAGCAGTACCCTCGGGGGGGGGGGCACTGAAGCTTTCTTT,TRBV12-3/TRBV12-4,15,TRBJ1-1,.,.
CASSILGLMGLYSGANVLTF,TGTGCCAGTAGTATTCTGGGTCTAATGGGTCTTTACTCTGGGGCCAACGTCCTGACTTTC,TRBV19,20,TRBJ2-6,few,.
CASSQEDLGANNSPLHF,TGCGCCAGCAGCCAAGAAGATTTGGGGGCAAATAATTCACCCCTCCACTTT,TRBV4-1,17,TRBJ1-6,.,.
CASSLPGGHQPQHF,TGTGCCAGCAGTTTACCAGGGGGGCATCAGCCCCAGCATTTT,TRBV28,14,TRBJ1-5,.,TRBD1
CASSSSGQIYEQYF,TGTGCCAGCAGCTCGTCGGGACAAATATACGAGCAGTACTTC,TRBV7-9,14,TRBJ2-7,.,.
CASSEAPLGNQPQHF,TGTGCCAGCAGTGAAGCGCCCTTAGGAAATCAGCCCCAGCATTTT,TRBV2,15,TRBJ1-5,few,.
CASSLEGGANTEAFF,TGCGCCAGCAGCCTCGAAGGGGGGGCGAACACTGAAGCTTTCTTT,TRBV4-1,15,TRBJ1-1,.,.
CASSYSGVGNQPQHF,TGTGCCAGCAGTTACTCGGGTGTGGGGAATCAGCCCCAGCATTTT,TRBV6-5,15,TRBJ1-5,.,.
CASSLNPGYEQYF,TGTGCCAGCAGCCTGAATCCAGGGTACGAGCAGTACTTC,TRBV5-4,13,TRBJ2-7,.,.
CASSETRTVNYGYTF,TGTGCCAGCAGTGAGACCCGGACAGTCAACTATGGCTACACCTTC,TRBV6-1,15,TRBJ1-2,few,.
CASSYVDRLNTGELFF,TGTGCCAGCAGTTACGTGGACCGACTCAACACCGGGGAGCTGTTTTTT,TRBV6-6,16,TRBJ2-2,.,.
CASSLGLDKYTGELFF,TGTGCCAGCAGCTTGGGGTTGGACAAGTACACCGGGGAGCTGTTTTTT,TRBV5-4,16,TRBJ2-2,.,.
CASSFKGLAGGGTDTQYF,TGTGCCAGCAGCTTCAAGGGACTAGCGGGGGGTGGCACAGATACGCAGTATTTT,TRBV7-6,18,TRBJ2-3,few,TRBD2
CASSPGTAPSENTEAFF,TGCGCCAGCAGCCCCGGGACCGCACCTTCAGAGAACACTGAAGCTTTCTTT,TRBV4-1,17,TRBJ1-1,.,.
CSARSTGGHEQYF,TGCAGTGCTAGAAGTACAGGGGGCCACGAGCAGTACTTC,TRBV20-1,13,TRBJ2-7,.,TRBD1
CASSQGFGVSGNTIYF,TGCGCCAGCAGCCAAGGGTTCGGGGTCTCTGGAAACACCATATATTTT,TRBV4-1,16,TRBJ1-3,once,.
CASGLLTGTSGTYEQYF,TGTGCCAGCGGGCTTCTCACCGGGACTAGCGGTACCTACGAGCAGTACTTC,TRBV27,17,TRBJ2-7,.,TRBD2
CASSEYLSPAGSYEQYF,TGTGCCAGCAGTGAATACCTATCCCCGGCGGGATCCTACGAGCAGTACTTC,TRBV6-1,17,TRBJ2-7,.,.
CSASPLAGGPMDTQYF,TGCAGTGCTAGTCCCCTAGCGGGGGGCCCCATGGATACGCAGTATTTT,TRBV20-1,16,TRBJ2-3,few,TRBD2
CASTWTGALSTDTQYF,TGTGCCAGCACCTGGACAGGGGCCCTTAGCACAGATACGCAGTATTTT,TRBV2,16,TRBJ2-3,.,TRBD1
CASSQGHPSGGAYEQFF,TGCGCCAGCAGCCAAGGGCACCCTAGCGGGGGGGCCTATGAGCAGTTCTTC,TRBV4-1,17,TRBJ2-1,few,TRBD2
CASIHTGPTGELFF,TGTGCCAGCATCCACACAGGCCCCACCGGGGAGCTGTTTTTT,TRBV7-8,14,TRBJ2-2,many,.
CASSLAQGPADTQYF,TGTGCCAGCAGTTTAGCGCAGGGTCCCGCAGATACGCAGTATTTT,TRBV12-3/TRBV12-4,15,TRBJ2-3,.,.
CASSPLTMGVDKNIQYF,TGTGCCAGCAGCCCCCTCACCATGGGGGTGGACAAAAACATTCAGTACTTC,TRBV6-1,17,TRBJ2-4,.,.
CASSQVPLFTGHTDTQYF,TGCGCCAGCAGCCAAGTACCTCTCTTTACAGGCCACACAGATACGCAGTATTTT,TRBV4-1,18,TRBJ2-3,.,.
CASTLGLNTEAFF,TGTGCCAGCACCCTCGGTCTGAACACTGAAGCTTTCTTT,TRBV3-1,13,TRBJ1-1,few,.
CASSLYAGLGDTQYF,TGTGCCAGCAGCTTATATGCGGGGCTGGGGGATACGCAGTATTTT,TRBV7-2,15,TRBJ2-3,.,.
CASSLNADTIRDEQFF,TGTGCCAGCAGCTTAAACGCGGACACCATTCGCGATGAGCAGTTCTTC,TRBV7-6,16,TRBJ2-1,few,.
CASSWTGNNEQFF,TGTGCCAGCAGCTGGACAGGGAACAATGAGCAGTTCTTC,TRBV12-3/TRBV12-4,13,TRBJ2-1,.,TRBD1
CASSLNANQPQHF,TGTGCCAGCAGCTTAAACGCTAATCAGCCCCAGCATTTT,TRBV7-3,13,TRBJ1-5,few,.
CASSTYTHNYGYTF,TGTGCCAGCAGCACATATACACATAACTATGGCTACACCTTC,TRBV7-2,14,TRBJ1-2,many,.
CAISGVGRPPEETQYF,TGTGCCATCAGTGGGGTGGGACGACCCCCCGAAGAGACCCAGTACTTC,TRBV10-3,16,TRBJ2-5,.,.
CASSLRDRPTDTQYF,TGTGCCAGCAGCTTACGGGACCGCCCCACAGATACGCAGTATTTT,TRBV7-2,15,TRBJ2-3,many,.
CASGRSPRGYEQYF,TGTGCCAGCGGCCGTAGTCCGAGGGGCTACGAGCAGTACTTC,TRBV28,14,TRBJ2-7,.,.
CASSFAGASYNEQFF,TGTGCCAGCAGCTTTGCCGGGGCCTCTTACAATGAGCAGTTCTTC,TRBV7-2,15,TRBJ2-1,.,.
CASSEPGDRGRTGNTIYF,TGTGCCAGCAGTGAACCCGGGGACAGGGGTAGAACTGGAAACACCATATATTTT,TRBV25-1,18,TRBJ1-3,few,TRBD1
CASSQGGHPQQDTQYF,TGCGCCAGCAGCCAAGGGGGACATCCCCAACAGGATACGCAGTATTTT,TRBV4-1,16,TRBJ2-3,once,.
CASSSLGQGSSYEQYF,TGTGCCAGCAGCTCGCTAGGGCAGGGAAGCTCCTACGAGCAGTACTTC,TRBV7-9,16,TRBJ2-7,few,.
CASSFAWNYGYTF,TGTGCCAGCAGTTTCGCCTGGAACTATGGCTACACCTTC,TRBV27,13,TRBJ1-2,few,.